The 22 T cell receptor beta chains presented below share a single source sample, sequenced in a study of EBV T-cell therapy then PD-1 blockade in nasopharyngeal carcinoma. The antigens for these receptors are not known. Treatment given: AdE1-LMPpoly-expanded autologous EBV-specific T-cell therapy followed by anti-PD-1 nivolumab. The repertoire was sequenced with immunoSEQ multiplex PCR; TCRdb's copy has only in-frame clones and lacks some. The table has 20,000 to 25,000 clones, 82% seen once; the top ten hold around 24%. This specimen consisted of CD8+ T cells from blood, obtained at day -245 from a patient whose treatment included autologous EBV-specific T cells and nivolumab. The receptor source for this set is a man in his forties with nasopharyngeal carcinoma.

The chain joins TRBV7-9 to TRBJ2-3; D is uncertain. The length of the CDR3 is 16 residues. Trimming removed 0 bases from V and 0 bases from J, with 10 bases in between. CDR1 is SEHNR, CDR2 FQNEAQ, per germline (reference sequence). The chain's CDR3 is CASSLARDSSTDTQYF. The CDR3 DNA reads TGTGCCAGCAGCTTAGCAAGGGATTCTAGCACAGATACGCAGTATTTT.

This clone turned up a few times. The gene calls are TRBV29-1 and TRBJ1-1, with 7 bases fitting TRBD1. CDR1 and CDR2 (germline): SQVTM, ANQGSEA. The CDR3 consists of 11 residues. V lost 4 bases to trimming and J lost 10 bases; unmatched junction nucleotides: 6. The CDR3 DNA reads TGCAGCGTTGCAGGGGGGGACCGAGCTTTCTTT. Protein sequence: CSVAGGDRAFF.

Only one count was recorded for this clone. The rearrangement joins TRBV7-9 to TRBJ1-2, with no clear D. V lost 3 bases and J lost 4, with 9 bases in between. The CDR3 length is 13 residues. The germline CDR1 and CDR2 sequences are SEHNR and FQNEAQ (reference sequence). CDR3 in amino acids: CASSFQALYGYTF. CDR3 sequence (DNA): TGTGCCAGCAGCTTTCAGGCGCTCTATGGCTACACCTTC.

The chain links TRBV9 to TRBJ1-2; 9 nucleotides agree with TRBD1. The germline V gene encodes CDR1 SGDLS and CDR2 YYNGEE. The CDR3 is made up of 15 amino acids. The ends lost 3 bases at V and 7 bases at J; junction bases unmatched: 10. The CDR3 sequence is CASSALQGAVGGYTF. CDR3 coding DNA: TGTGCCAGCAGCGCCTTACAGGGGGCAGTAGGTGGCTACACCTTC.

The gene calls are TRBV11-1 and TRBJ2-7, with a weak D call TRBD1 (5 bases). Germline lookup yields CDR1 SGHAT and CDR2 FQDESV (reference sequence). The CDR3 has 12 residues. V lost 4 bases and J lost 3, with 7 bases in between. CDR3 coding DNA: TGTGCCAGCAGCTCCGACAGCTACGAGCAGTACTTC. It specifies CASSSDSYEQYF.

The rearrangement joins TRBV7-2 to TRBJ1-5; D is perhaps TRBD1 (5 bases). CDR1 is SGHTA, CDR2 FQGNSA, per germline. Trimming removed 6 bases from V and 7 bases from J, with 10 bases in between. This CDR3 has 12 residues. CDR3: CASREGKQPQHF. The DNA of the CDR3 is TGTGCCAGCAGGGAGGGGAAACAGCCCCAGCATTTT.

The V and J genes are TRBV13 and TRBJ2-3, with D uncertain. The germline V gene encodes CDR1 PRHDT and CDR2 FYEKMQ (reference sequence). V was clipped by 3 bases and J by 2 bases, with 0 bases between them. The CDR3 is made up of 11 amino acids. The CDR3 DNA reads TGTGCCAGCAGCTTCACAGATACGCAGTATTTT. Residues: CASSFTDTQYF.

The chain uses TRBV9 and TRBJ1-3; D not certain. Between the trimmed V and J ends, which lost 3 bases and 0 bases, there was a span of 7 bases. In germline, CDR1 is SGDLS, CDR2 YYNGEE. The CDR3 runs 14 residues. DNA for the CDR3: TGTGCCAGCAGCGCTAAGTACTCTGGAAACACCATATATTTT. Its protein is CASSAKYSGNTIYF. Variable domain in full (rest from reference TRBV9 and TRBJ1-3): DSGVTQTPKHLITATGQRVTLRCSPRSGDLSVYWYQQSLDQGLQFLIQYYNGEERAKGNILERFSAQQFPDLHSELNLSSLELGDSALYFCASSAKYSGNTIYFGEGSWLTVV.

By share, this clone ranks as medium-sized. The J gene is TRBJ1-5, the V gene TRBV12-3 or TRBV12-4; D is undetermined. V was clipped by 2 bases and J by 9 bases, with 8 bases between them. The CDR3 extends over 12 amino acids. The CDR3 sequence is CASSLSRRPQHF. The CDR3 DNA follows: TGTGCCAGCAGTTTATCCAGGCGGCCCCAGCATTTT.

The V and J genes are TRBV6-5 and TRBJ1-5, with unresolved D. Trimming pared 2 bases from V and 0 bases from J, leaving 8 bases between. This CDR3 has 15 residues. Per the germline V gene, CDR1 is MNHEY and CDR2 is SVGAGI. The chain's CDR3 is CASSYTTDSNQPQHF. The CDR3 DNA is TGTGCCAGCAGTTACACCACAGATAGCAATCAGCCCCAGCATTTT.

This chain connects TRBV29-1 to TRBJ1-2, with D perhaps TRBD1 (6 bases). The CDR3 is 12 residues long. The germline V gene has CDR1 SQVTM and CDR2 ANQGSEA. V gave up 7 bases and J gave up 4 bases, with 13 bases separating them. The chain's CDR3 is CSGSTGPYGYTF. The CDR3, as DNA: TGCAGCGGCTCGACAGGTCCCTATGGCTACACCTTC. Full variable domain (remainder filled in from reference TRBV29-1 and TRBJ1-2): SAVISQKPSRDICQRGTSLTIQCQVDSQVTMMFWYRQQPGQSLTLIATANQGSEATYESGFVIDKFPISRPNLTFSTLTVSNMSPEDSSIYLCSGSTGPYGYTFGSGTRLTVV.

The genes are TRBV9 and TRBJ2-5, with 9 bases matching TRBD1. This CDR3 comprises 15 residues. Germline lookup yields CDR1 SGDLS and CDR2 YYNGEE. After removal of 9 bases from V and 2 bases from J, the junction contained 11 bases not matched to a gene. The DNA of the CDR3 is TGTGCCACCTCTCGGGGGACAGGGCCTCAAGAGACCCAGTACTTC. Amino acids: CATSRGTGPQETQYF.

This clone was detected once. The V gene is TRBV19, the J gene TRBJ2-7, with a tentative D call TRBD2 (6 bases). The V gene's germline CDR1 is LNHDA and CDR2 SQIVND (reference sequence). The CDR3 sequence is 14 residues long. V lost 2 bases to trimming and J lost 3 bases, with 11 bases between them. CDR3 in DNA: TGTGCCAGTAGTATACCGGGACTGAGCTACGAGCAGTACTTC. This codes for CASSIPGLSYEQYF.

V is TRBV18 and J is TRBJ1-2; D may be TRBD1 (5 bases). Trimming left V 6 bases short and J 4 bases short, with 27 bases between. CDR1 KGHSH and CDR2 LQKENI come from the germline V gene. This CDR3 is 18 amino acids long. As DNA, the CDR3 is TGTGCCAGCTCCCACGGGGGGAGCCCCTCTTTGGCGAGCTATGGCTACACCTTC. Amino acid sequence: CASSHGGSPSLASYGYTF.

CDR3 in amino acids: CASRPSLSDGYTF. The DNA for the CDR3 is TGTGCAAGTCGCCCCAGCCTCTCAGATGGCTACACCTTC. The V call is TRBV12-2, the J call TRBJ1-2. TRBV12-2 is a pseudogene segment. The CDR3 is made up of 13 amino acids.

This rearrangement joins TRBV2 to TRBJ2-7, with no clear D. There are 14 residues in the CDR3. CDR1 and CDR2 (germline): SNHLY, FYNNEI. Trimming pared 3 bases from V and 6 bases from J, leaving 15 bases between. CDR3 in amino acids: CASSDFGRAPEQYF. The CDR3 nucleotides read TGTGCCAGCAGTGATTTCGGACGGGCCCCCGAGCAGTACTTC.

The rearrangement joins TRBV19 to TRBJ2-7; 8 positions match TRBD1. CDR3 length equals 13 residues. CDR1 is LNHDA, CDR2 SQIVND, per germline (reference sequence). V shed 4 bases, J shed 3 bases, and the junction held 2 bases outside the gene matches. The CDR3 protein is CASSTTGDYEQYF. CDR3 coding DNA: TGTGCCAGTAGTACGACAGGGGACTACGAGCAGTACTTC. The full variable domain, completed using reference TRBV19 and TRBJ2-7, is DGGITQSPKYLFRKEGQNVTLSCEQNLNHDAMYWYRQDPGQGLRLIYYSQIVNDFQKGDIAEGYSVSREKKESFPLTVTSAQKNPTAFYLCASSTTGDYEQYFGPGTRLTVT.

The chain uses TRBV7-9 and TRBJ1-2; D possibly corresponds to TRBD1 (5 bases). Germline V gives CDR1 SEHNR, CDR2 FQNEAQ (reference sequence). Trimming removed 1 base from V and 6 bases from J, with 15 bases in between. CDR3 length: 15 residues. The CDR3, as DNA: TGTGCCAGCAGCTTAGAGGTCGGGGCGAGGAATGGCTACACCTTC. Translated, it gives CASSLEVGARNGYTF.

The chain couples TRBV6-1 to TRBJ1-1; D remains unclear. Trimming removed 8 bases at V and 0 bases at J, with 13 bases between. Germline assignment: CDR1 MNHNS and CDR2 SASEGT. This CDR3 is 14 amino acids long. The CDR3 DNA sequence: TGTGCCAGCGCAACAGCGCCGATGAACACTGAAGCTTTCTTT. It yields the protein CASATAPMNTEAFF.

The V gene is TRBV14, the J gene TRBJ2-1; 8 nucleotides agree with TRBD1. J lost 6 bases, V lost 6 bases, and 13 bases had no gene match. Germline lookup yields CDR1 SGHDN and CDR2 FVKESK. CDR3 length: 16 amino acids. The chain's CDR3 is CASSRYKGQGANEQFF. The CDR3 DNA reads as TGTGCCAGCAGTCGATATAAAGGACAGGGTGCCAATGAGCAGTTCTTC.

This clone occurred a few times. The chain uses TRBV24-1 and TRBJ2-3; D might be TRBD1 or TRBD2, each matching 6 bases. Germline loops: CDR1 KGHDR, CDR2 SFDVKD. Trimming pared 0 bases from V and 2 bases from J, leaving 17 bases between. This CDR3 region has 18 residues. CDR3: CATSDLLSPGGLTDTQYF. CDR3 coding DNA: TGTGCCACCAGTGATTTGTTGTCCCCCGGGGGCCTCACAGATACGCAGTATTTT.

The chain uses TRBV6-4 and TRBJ2-2, with TRBD2 matching over 7 bases. Germline CDR1 and CDR2: MRHNA and SNTAGT. The CDR3 is 16 residues long. V lost 2 bases to trimming and J lost 5 bases; unmatched junction nucleotides: 8. The CDR3 nucleotides are TGTGCCAGCAGTGACGGGGAGGGAGCGCCTACCGGGGAGCTGTTTTTT. Translating it yields CASSDGEGAPTGELFF.